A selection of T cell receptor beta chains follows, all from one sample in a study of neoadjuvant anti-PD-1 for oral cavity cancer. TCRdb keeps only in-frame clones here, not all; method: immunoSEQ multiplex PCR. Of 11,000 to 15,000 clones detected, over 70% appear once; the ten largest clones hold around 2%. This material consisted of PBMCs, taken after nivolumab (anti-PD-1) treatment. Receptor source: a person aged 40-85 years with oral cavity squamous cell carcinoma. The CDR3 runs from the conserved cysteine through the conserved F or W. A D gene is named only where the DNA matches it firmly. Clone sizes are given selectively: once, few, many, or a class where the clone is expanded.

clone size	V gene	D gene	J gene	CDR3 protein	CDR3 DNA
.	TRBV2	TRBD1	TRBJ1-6	CASSVDRVNSPLHF	TGTGCCAGCAGTGTTGACAGGGTTAATTCACCCCTCCACTTT
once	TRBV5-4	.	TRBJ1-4	CASSSGGVFGAINEKLFF	TGTGCCAGCAGCTCGGGGGGTGTTTTTGGGGCGATTAATGAAAAACTGTTTTTT
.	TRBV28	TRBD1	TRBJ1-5	CASSLTGYSNQPQHF	TGTGCCAGCAGTTTGACAGGGTATAGCAATCAGCCCCAGCATTTT
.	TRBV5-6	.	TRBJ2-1	CASSSLRDGGLVNEQFF	TGTGCCAGCAGCTCGCTCCGGGACGGAGGCCTTGTAAATGAGCAGTTCTTC
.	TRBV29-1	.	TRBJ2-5	CSHTGAGETQYF	TGCAGCCACACAGGGGCGGGGGAGACCCAGTACTTC
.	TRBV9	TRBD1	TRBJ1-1	CASSPGQAAGEAFF	TGTGCCAGCAGCCCCGGACAGGCGGCGGGGGAAGCTTTCTTT
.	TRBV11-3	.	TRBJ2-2	CASSRGDGNTGELFF	TGTGCCAGCAGCCGCGGTGACGGGAACACCGGGGAGCTGTTTTTT
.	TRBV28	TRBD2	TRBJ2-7	CASSLTSSGHYEQYF	TGTGCCAGCAGTTTAACATCTAGCGGGCACTACGAGCAGTACTTC
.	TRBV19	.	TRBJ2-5	CASSFPEETQYF	TGTGCCAGTAGTTTCCCCGAGGAGACCCAGTACTTC
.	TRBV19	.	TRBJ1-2	CATDLSPDQGYGYTF	TGTGCCACCGACCTCTCACCAGACCAAGGGTATGGCTACACCTTC